This T cell receptor (beta chain) was retrieved from a study of identifying expanded T cells in peripheral blood. With respect to this clone: Its antigen is unknown.

Here immunoSEQ multiplex PCR was the method, and the copy in TCRdb shows in-frame clones only, minus some. The data show about 91,000 clones, approximately 88% seen once. Germline CDR1 KGHSH, CDR2 LQKENI. V shed 4 bases, J shed 4 bases, and the junction held 0 bases outside the gene matches. The CDR3 runs 13 residues. Healthy donors had no documented immune events, such as infections, while sampled. Study-wide results and limits: Two-week clone count variance significantly increased as total template count grew. Differentially abundant clones: about 1.2 between replicates, approximately 15 at approximately 14 days, 19 to 20 at four.

The TCR was taken from a person between 18 and 69 years old in good health. The chain is built from TRBV18 and TRBJ1-5; TRBD1 agrees at 8 bases. The sequenced sample was blood. The CDR3 protein is CASSHRGNQPQHF. The CDR3 nucleotides are TGTGCCAGCTCACACAGGGGGAATCAGCCCCAGCATTTT. Full variable domain (outside the CDR3, taken from reference TRBV18 and TRBJ1-5): NAGVMQNPRHLVRRRGQEARLRCSPMKGHSHVYWYRQLPEEGLKFMVYLQKENIIDESGMPKERFSAEFPKEGPSILRIQQVVRGDSAAYFCASSHRGNQPQHFGDGTRLSIL.